The rows below give T cell receptor beta chains drawn from one sample of a study of T cells after yellow fever vaccination. TCRdb re-analysed the 5' RACE reads in MiXCR, keeping a single row per CDR3 protein. The sample has some 96,000 distinct CDR3 sequences, under 9% seen once. The specimen was CD8+ T cells not binding an NS4B(214-222) dextramer, sorted from PBMCs, collected approximately 15 days after the first yellow fever vaccination. The source of these receptors is a young man who received the YFV17D yellow fever vaccine. CDR3s include the opening cysteine and the closing phenylalanine or tryptophan. Fields, in order: CDR3 protein, CDR3 DNA, D gene, J gene, CDR3 length, clone size, V gene. D genes are given only for firm matches. For some rows the clone size is stated as once, few or many, or as a class when expanded; others skip it.

cdr3_aa: CSAPTGTESSYNSPLHF
cdr3_nt: TGCAGTGCTCCCACAGGGACAGAATCTTCATATAATTCACCCCTCCACTTT
d_call: TRBD1
j_call: TRBJ1-6
cdr3_length: 17
clone_size: NA
v_call: TRBV20-1

cdr3_aa: CASSLTDTLSYEQYF
cdr3_nt: TGTGCCAGCAGCTTAACAGATACCCTGTCCTACGAGCAGTACTTC
d_call: NA
j_call: TRBJ2-7
cdr3_length: 15
clone_size: NA
v_call: TRBV7-9

cdr3_aa: CASSQTSGANVLTF
cdr3_nt: TGTGCCAGCAGCCAGACCTCTGGGGCCAACGTCCTGACTTTC
d_call: NA
j_call: TRBJ2-6
cdr3_length: 14
clone_size: NA
v_call: TRBV7-8

cdr3_aa: CASSPGGAQPQHF
cdr3_nt: TGTGCCAGCAGTCCGGGCGGGGCTCAGCCCCAGCATTTT
d_call: NA
j_call: TRBJ1-5
cdr3_length: 13
clone_size: NA
v_call: TRBV5-4

cdr3_aa: CASSITLQGGSEAFF
cdr3_nt: TGCGCCAGCAGCATTACTTTGCAAGGGGGATCTGAAGCTTTCTTT
d_call: NA
j_call: TRBJ1-1
cdr3_length: 15
clone_size: many
v_call: TRBV5-1

cdr3_aa: CASSDSLGVMNTEAFF
cdr3_nt: TGTGCCAGCAGCGATTCCTTGGGGGTCATGAACACTGAAGCTTTCTTT
d_call: NA
j_call: TRBJ1-1
cdr3_length: 16
clone_size: few
v_call: TRBV9

cdr3_aa: CASSFPGGEGSDTQYF
cdr3_nt: TGTGCCAGCAGCTTCCCAGGGGGCGAAGGGTCAGATACGCAGTATTTT
d_call: TRBD1
j_call: TRBJ2-3
cdr3_length: 16
clone_size: NA
v_call: TRBV11-2

cdr3_aa: CASSLGHLEQYF
cdr3_nt: TGTGCCAGCAGCTTAGGCCACCTCGAGCAGTACTTC
d_call: NA
j_call: TRBJ2-7
cdr3_length: 12
clone_size: NA
v_call: TRBV7-9

cdr3_aa: CASSYAGAVDEQFF
cdr3_nt: TGTGCCAGCAGTTATGCGGGGGCCGTTGATGAGCAGTTCTTC
d_call: NA
j_call: TRBJ2-1
cdr3_length: 14
clone_size: NA
v_call: TRBV27

cdr3_aa: CASSVAYRETSPLHF
cdr3_nt: TGTGCCAGCAGCGTAGCGTACAGGGAGACTTCACCCCTCCACTTT
d_call: NA
j_call: TRBJ1-6
cdr3_length: 15
clone_size: many
v_call: TRBV9

cdr3_aa: CATGQGTGYTF
cdr3_nt: TGTGCCACCGGACAGGGGACCGGCTACACCTTC
d_call: TRBD1
j_call: TRBJ1-2
cdr3_length: 11
clone_size: few
v_call: TRBV24-1

cdr3_aa: CASSQLHRVGGVGTQYF
cdr3_nt: TGTGCCAGCAGCCAACTCCACAGGGTAGGGGGTGTAGGTACGCAGTATTTT
d_call: NA
j_call: TRBJ2-3
cdr3_length: 17
clone_size: many
v_call: TRBV7-8

cdr3_aa: CASSPGLNTGELFF
cdr3_nt: TGTGCCAGCAGCCCGGGACTTAACACCGGGGAGCTGTTTTTT
d_call: NA
j_call: TRBJ2-2
cdr3_length: 14
clone_size: many
v_call: TRBV27

cdr3_aa: CASSYRGSQYF
cdr3_nt: TGTGCCAGCAGTTACAGGGGGTCTCAGTACTTC
d_call: NA
j_call: TRBJ2-5
cdr3_length: 11
clone_size: few
v_call: TRBV6-6

cdr3_aa: CASSYHGGGGELFF
cdr3_nt: TGTGCCAGCAGTTACCATGGGGGAGGGGGGGAGCTGTTTTTT
d_call: TRBD2
j_call: TRBJ2-2
cdr3_length: 14
clone_size: few
v_call: TRBV6-5

cdr3_aa: CASSLAGSRETQYF
cdr3_nt: TGTGCCAGCAGCTTAGCAGGATCACGAGAGACCCAGTACTTC
d_call: NA
j_call: TRBJ2-5
cdr3_length: 14
clone_size: NA
v_call: TRBV7-9

cdr3_aa: CATSRDFQASPGSPLHF
cdr3_nt: TGTGCCACCAGCAGAGATTTTCAGGCCTCTCCTGGGTCACCCCTCCACTTT
d_call: NA
j_call: TRBJ1-6
cdr3_length: 17
clone_size: few
v_call: TRBV15

cdr3_aa: CASLGPGAGSYNEQFF
cdr3_nt: TGCGCCAGCCTGGGACCCGGAGCCGGCTCCTACAATGAGCAGTTCTTC
d_call: NA
j_call: TRBJ2-1
cdr3_length: 16
clone_size: NA
v_call: TRBV4-3

cdr3_aa: CSAPTSLRGMYNEQFF
cdr3_nt: TGCAGTGCTCCCACCTCCCTGCGGGGCATGTACAATGAGCAGTTCTTC
d_call: NA
j_call: TRBJ2-1
cdr3_length: 16
clone_size: NA
v_call: TRBV20-1

cdr3_aa: CASSQAPEGEAFF
cdr3_nt: TGCGCCAGCAGCCAAGCCCCGGAGGGGGAAGCTTTCTTT
d_call: NA
j_call: TRBJ1-1
cdr3_length: 13
clone_size: NA
v_call: TRBV4-1

cdr3_aa: CASSALHDEKLFF
cdr3_nt: TGTGCCAGCAGTGCCCTCCACGATGAAAAACTGTTTTTT
d_call: NA
j_call: TRBJ1-4
cdr3_length: 13
clone_size: few
v_call: TRBV2

cdr3_aa: CSARDRVKGTEAFF
cdr3_nt: TGCAGTGCTAGAGATAGGGTCAAAGGGACTGAAGCTTTCTTT
d_call: NA
j_call: TRBJ1-1
cdr3_length: 14
clone_size: few
v_call: TRBV20-1

cdr3_aa: CASSQEPRALYEQYF
cdr3_nt: TGCGCCAGCAGCCAAGAGCCGCGGGCGCTCTACGAGCAGTACTTC
d_call: NA
j_call: TRBJ2-7
cdr3_length: 15
clone_size: NA
v_call: TRBV4-1

cdr3_aa: CASSPRAGRETQYF
cdr3_nt: TGTGCCAGCAGCCCGAGGGCTGGTAGGGAGACCCAGTACTTC
d_call: NA
j_call: TRBJ2-5
cdr3_length: 14
clone_size: NA
v_call: TRBV13

cdr3_aa: CASSQSGAGEKLFF
cdr3_nt: TGTGCCAGCAGCCAATCAGGGGCGGGTGAAAAACTGTTTTTT
d_call: NA
j_call: TRBJ1-4
cdr3_length: 14
clone_size: few
v_call: TRBV4-2

cdr3_aa: CSAFQGAAGVRAMNTEAFF
cdr3_nt: TGCAGTGCTTTCCAGGGGGCTGCCGGGGTACGCGCAATGAACACTGAAGCTTTCTTT
d_call: TRBD1
j_call: TRBJ1-1
cdr3_length: 19
clone_size: few
v_call: TRBV20-1

cdr3_aa: CASSTRTGNEQFF
cdr3_nt: TGTGCCAGCAGCACCCGGACAGGCAATGAGCAGTTCTTC
d_call: TRBD1
j_call: TRBJ2-1
cdr3_length: 13
clone_size: few
v_call: TRBV5-5

cdr3_aa: CASSWSPAIAGTDTQYF
cdr3_nt: TGCGCCAGCAGCTGGTCCCCGGCGATAGCGGGCACAGATACGCAGTATTTT
d_call: NA
j_call: TRBJ2-3
cdr3_length: 17
clone_size: few
v_call: TRBV5-1

cdr3_aa: CASSGSETEYEQYF
cdr3_nt: TGTGCCAGCAGCGGGAGTGAGACAGAGTACGAGCAGTACTTC
d_call: NA
j_call: TRBJ2-7
cdr3_length: 14
clone_size: few
v_call: TRBV9

cdr3_aa: CASSQDGRGVGVGAFF
cdr3_nt: TGTGCCAGCAGCCAAGATGGTCGGGGGGTTGGTGTAGGAGCTTTCTTT
d_call: NA
j_call: TRBJ1-1
cdr3_length: 16
clone_size: few
v_call: TRBV4-2

cdr3_aa: CASSLVRLQETQYF
cdr3_nt: TGTGCCAGCAGCTTAGTCCGGTTACAAGAGACCCAGTACTTC
d_call: NA
j_call: TRBJ2-5
cdr3_length: 14
clone_size: NA
v_call: TRBV7-9

cdr3_aa: CASSPRGVAEAFF
cdr3_nt: TGTGCCAGCAGCCCACGGGGGGTGGCTGAAGCTTTCTTT
d_call: NA
j_call: TRBJ1-1
cdr3_length: 13
clone_size: few
v_call: TRBV7-9

cdr3_aa: CASSQDNRVGQPQHF
cdr3_nt: TGTGCCAGCAGCCAAGATAACAGGGTGGGTCAGCCCCAGCATTTT
d_call: NA
j_call: TRBJ1-5
cdr3_length: 15
clone_size: few
v_call: TRBV4-2

cdr3_aa: CASSLTGAAQPQHF
cdr3_nt: TGTGCCAGCAGTTTGACAGGGGCAGCTCAGCCCCAGCATTTT
d_call: TRBD1
j_call: TRBJ1-5
cdr3_length: 14
clone_size: few
v_call: TRBV12-3/TRBV12-4

cdr3_aa: CASSQDRNEQFF
cdr3_nt: TGCGCCAGCAGCCAAGATCGGAATGAGCAGTTCTTC
d_call: NA
j_call: TRBJ2-1
cdr3_length: 12
clone_size: few
v_call: TRBV4-3

cdr3_aa: CASSLGSQPQHF
cdr3_nt: TGTGCCAGCAGTCTCGGCAGTCAGCCCCAGCATTTT
d_call: NA
j_call: TRBJ1-5
cdr3_length: 12
clone_size: NA
v_call: TRBV12-3/TRBV12-4

cdr3_aa: CASSWRGATDTQYF
cdr3_nt: TGCGCCAGCAGCTGGCGTGGCGCCACAGATACGCAGTATTTT
d_call: NA
j_call: TRBJ2-3
cdr3_length: 14
clone_size: NA
v_call: TRBV5-1

cdr3_aa: CASSQDWSEQFF
cdr3_nt: TGTGCCAGCAGCCAAGACTGGAGTGAGCAGTTCTTC
d_call: NA
j_call: TRBJ2-1
cdr3_length: 12
clone_size: NA
v_call: TRBV14

cdr3_aa: CASSTIPSGGFYNEQFF
cdr3_nt: TGTGCCAGCAGTACGATACCTAGCGGGGGTTTTTACAATGAGCAGTTCTTC
d_call: TRBD2
j_call: TRBJ2-1
cdr3_length: 17
clone_size: few
v_call: TRBV6-1

cdr3_aa: CASSPGLAIDEQYF
cdr3_nt: TGTGCCAGCAGTCCGGGACTAGCGATAGACGAGCAGTACTTC
d_call: TRBD2
j_call: TRBJ2-7
cdr3_length: 14
clone_size: few
v_call: TRBV6-2/TRBV6-3

cdr3_aa: CASSYLTDTGELFF
cdr3_nt: TGTGCCAGCAGTTACCTTACAGACACCGGGGAGCTGTTTTTT
d_call: NA
j_call: TRBJ2-2
cdr3_length: 14
clone_size: many
v_call: TRBV6-2/TRBV6-3

cdr3_aa: CASSPGQATGELFF
cdr3_nt: TGCGCCAGCAGCCCGGGACAGGCCACCGGGGAGCTGTTTTTT
d_call: TRBD1
j_call: TRBJ2-2
cdr3_length: 14
clone_size: NA
v_call: TRBV5-1

cdr3_aa: CSASEGGGSEQFF
cdr3_nt: TGCAGTGCTAGCGAGGGGGGGGGGAGTGAGCAGTTCTTC
d_call: NA
j_call: TRBJ2-1
cdr3_length: 13
clone_size: few
v_call: TRBV20-1

cdr3_aa: CASSAKPGQGLGIHGELFF
cdr3_nt: TGCGCCAGCAGCGCAAAACCGGGACAGGGGTTAGGGATCCACGGGGAGCTGTTTTTT
d_call: TRBD1
j_call: TRBJ2-2
cdr3_length: 19
clone_size: NA
v_call: TRBV5-1

cdr3_aa: CASSLNGGGREQYF
cdr3_nt: TGCGCCAGCAGCTTGAATGGCGGGGGAAGAGAGCAGTACTTC
d_call: TRBD2
j_call: TRBJ2-7
cdr3_length: 14
clone_size: NA
v_call: TRBV5-1

cdr3_aa: CASSDGTSGGEQYF
cdr3_nt: TGTGCCAGCAGTGACGGGACTAGCGGGGGCGAGCAGTACTTC
d_call: TRBD2
j_call: TRBJ2-7
cdr3_length: 14
clone_size: few
v_call: TRBV6-4

cdr3_aa: CASSPLSGGTPGDTQYF
cdr3_nt: TGTGCCAGCAGTCCCCTGAGCGGGGGGACCCCGGGAGATACGCAGTATTTT
d_call: TRBD2
j_call: TRBJ2-3
cdr3_length: 17
clone_size: NA
v_call: TRBV27

cdr3_aa: CASSFALINNYEQYF
cdr3_nt: TGTGCCAGCAGTTTCGCACTTATCAACAACTACGAGCAGTACTTC
d_call: NA
j_call: TRBJ2-7
cdr3_length: 15
clone_size: NA
v_call: TRBV12-3/TRBV12-4

cdr3_aa: CSARRQMYLETQYF
cdr3_nt: TGCAGTGCTAGAAGACAGATGTACCTCGAGACCCAGTACTTC
d_call: NA
j_call: TRBJ2-5
cdr3_length: 14
clone_size: NA
v_call: TRBV20-1

cdr3_aa: CASSVTAGRNQPQHF
cdr3_nt: TGTGCCAGCAGCGTAACAGCAGGGCGCAATCAGCCCCAGCATTTT
d_call: NA
j_call: TRBJ1-5
cdr3_length: 15
clone_size: few
v_call: TRBV9

cdr3_aa: CSGQDLGNEQFF
cdr3_nt: TGCAGTGGACAGGATCTGGGCAATGAGCAGTTCTTC
d_call: NA
j_call: TRBJ2-1
cdr3_length: 12
clone_size: few
v_call: TRBV20-1

cdr3_aa: CASSRLTTGQDTQYF
cdr3_nt: TGTGCCAGCAGTCGGTTAACGACAGGCCAAGATACGCAGTATTTT
d_call: NA
j_call: TRBJ2-3
cdr3_length: 15
clone_size: NA
v_call: TRBV6-1

cdr3_aa: CASSQGILTGLYTGELFF
cdr3_nt: TGCGCCAGCAGCCAGGGGATACTCACGGGACTCTACACCGGGGAGCTGTTTTTT
d_call: NA
j_call: TRBJ2-2
cdr3_length: 18
clone_size: few
v_call: TRBV4-1

cdr3_aa: CASSWTLAEYNEQFF
cdr3_nt: TGTGCCAGCAGCTGGACTCTAGCGGAGTACAATGAGCAGTTCTTC
d_call: TRBD2
j_call: TRBJ2-1
cdr3_length: 15
clone_size: few
v_call: TRBV7-3

cdr3_aa: CSVEERGGHYEQYF
cdr3_nt: TGCAGCGTTGAAGAGCGGGGGGGGCACTACGAGCAGTACTTC
d_call: TRBD2
j_call: TRBJ2-7
cdr3_length: 14
clone_size: NA
v_call: TRBV29-1